This entry lists 27 T cell receptor beta chains sequenced from one sample in a study of blood T cell repertoires in COVID-19. Clones were sequenced by immunoSEQ multiplex PCR, and TCRdb holds only the in-frame ones, with some missing. Of 400,000 to 500,000 clones in the sample, approximately 90% were seen once. The sequencing sample was made of PBMCs or T cells enriched from blood (not recorded which). These receptors all come from a woman between 18 and 29 years old who had been exposed to COVID-19.

The chain joins TRBV2 to TRBJ1-2; 8 bases agree with TRBD1. Germline CDR1 reads SNHLY; CDR2 reads FYNNEI. V lost 4 bases and J lost 5; bases outside the gene matches: 6. CDR3 length: 14 amino acids. The CDR3 region has the DNA TGTGCCAGCAGTGTAGCAGGGGGCGGGTATGGCTACACCTTC. Its translation: CASSVAGGGYGYTF.

This chain links TRBV5-5 with TRBJ2-7, with D maybe TRBD2 (5 bases). V was clipped by 3 bases and J by 5 bases, with 12 bases between them. Germline V CDR1 and CDR2: SGHKS, YYEKEE (reference sequence). CDR3 length: 13 residues. The CDR3 spells CASSSMTGNEQYF. For the CDR3, the DNA is TGTGCCAGCAGCTCCATGACCGGGAACGAGCAGTACTTC.

CDR3 residues: CASSLGWGGGSTEAFF. The CDR3 DNA sequence: TGCGCCAGCAGCCTTGGATGGGGGGGAGGAAGCACTGAAGCTTTCTTT. The rearrangement joins TRBV5-1 to TRBJ1-1; TRBD1 might be the D (5 bases). Germline CDR1 reads SGHRS; CDR2 reads YFSETQ. Trimming removed 4 bases at V and 4 bases at J, with 20 bases between. The CDR3 is 16 amino acids.

This clone was observed a single time. The J gene is TRBJ2-2, the V gene TRBV6-5, with TRBD2 matching over 8 bases. The CDR3 runs to 13 residues. Trimming at V came to 2 bases and at J to 8 bases, leaving 1 base not matched to a gene. Germline CDR1 reads MNHEY; CDR2 reads SVGAGI. This CDR3 reads CASSYAGGGELFF. In DNA, the CDR3 is TGTGCCAGCAGTTACGCGGGAGGAGGGGAGCTGTTTTTT.

This clone was found a few times. The chain recombines TRBV5-6 with TRBJ2-1, with a tentative D call TRBD1 (6 bases). Germline V lookup: CDR1 SGHDT, CDR2 YYEEEE. CDR3 size: 14 residues. V gave up 3 bases and J gave up 4 bases, with 11 bases separating them. CDR3 in DNA: TGTGCCAGCAGCTCAAGGCAGGGGTACAATGAGCAGTTCTTC. Residues: CASSSRQGYNEQFF. Drawing the rest from reference TRBV5-6 and TRBJ2-1, the complete variable domain is DAGVTQSPTHLIKTRGQQVTLRCSPKSGHDTVSWYQQALGQGPQFIFQYYEEEERQRGNFPDRFSGHQFPNYSSELNVNALLLGDSALYLCASSSRQGYNEQFFGPGTRLTVL.

This chain uses TRBV21-1 with TRBJ2-7; the D call of TRBD2 is as the table states it, not checked on the DNA. TRBV21-1 is a recognized pseudogene. CDR3 length: 15 amino acids. CDR3 protein: CASSTLPGLSYEQYF. The CDR3 coding sequence is TGTGCCAGCAGCACCCTACCGGGACTCTCCTACGAGCAGTACTTC.

A single count supports this clone. This chain links TRBV4-3 with TRBJ1-6; the D is unclear. Germline V gives CDR1 LGHNA, CDR2 YSLEER. The V end lost 0 bases, the J end lost 4 bases, and 16 bases lay between the germline ends. The CDR3 totals 18 residues. CDR3 bases: TGCGCCAGCAGCCAAGATCGTCCCATAGACACGTATAATTCACCCCTCCACTTT. Translation gives CASSQDRPIDTYNSPLHF.

This clone was seen a few times. In DNA, the CDR3 is TGTGCCAGCAGCTTAACCCAGGGGACGAACACTGAAGCTTTCTTT. Residues: CASSLTQGTNTEAFF. J is TRBJ1-1 and V is TRBV7-6, with a possible D match to TRBD1 (6 bases). V was cut by 2 bases and J by 1 base, with 11 bases left in between. Germline values: CDR1 SGHVS, CDR2 FNYEAQ. There are 15 residues in the CDR3.

The chain is built from TRBV29-1 and TRBJ1-3; no definite D call. The germline V gene encodes CDR1 SQVTM and CDR2 ANQGSEA. The CDR3 has 16 residues. V was cut by 0 bases and J by 2 bases, with 14 bases left in between. The CDR3 DNA reads TGCAGCGTTGAAGATCCTTCAACAGCCACTGGAAACACCATATATTTT. Translated, it gives CSVEDPSTATGNTIYF.

This chain uses TRBV3-1 (or the pseudogene TRBV3-2) with TRBJ1-1; TRBD1 matches 8 bases. Unmatched junction bases numbered 13, after V lost 3 bases and J lost 10 bases. The germline V gene encodes CDR1 LGHDT and CDR2 YNNKEL (reference sequence). The CDR3 extends over 15 amino acids. CDR3 nucleotide sequence: TGTGCCAGCAGCCAGGACCGGGACAGGAGACCAAGAGCTTTCTTT. It specifies CASSQDRDRRPRAFF.

The chain employs TRBV2 and TRBJ2-5, with TRBD2 identical over 14 bases. Germline loops: CDR1 SNHLY, CDR2 FYNNEI. The CDR3 sequence is 15 residues long. With V trimmed by 3 bases and J by 3 bases, 0 bases remained unmatched. The CDR3 DNA follows: TGTGCCAGCAGTGAGGGACTAGCGGGAGAAGAGACCCAGTACTTC. It encodes CASSEGLAGEETQYF. Complete variable domain (other parts from reference TRBV2 and TRBJ2-5): EPEVTQTPSHQVTQMGQEVILRCVPISNHLYFYWYRQILGQKVEFLVSFYNNEISEKSEIFDDQFSVERPDGSNFTLKIRSTKLEDSAMYFCASSEGLAGEETQYFGPGTRLLVL.

The CDR3, as DNA: TGTGCCAGTTCCCCCCTAACAGGGAGTGGCTACACCTTC. Its translation is CASSPLTGSGYTF. The chain joins TRBV19 to TRBJ1-2; a possible D gene is TRBD1 (6 bases). The CDR3 runs to 13 residues. The germline V gene has CDR1 LNHDA and CDR2 SQIVND (reference sequence). V dropped 8 bases and J dropped 7 bases, with 17 bases sitting between them.

J is TRBJ2-1 and V is TRBV6-5; 10 nucleotides line up with TRBD2. Germline loops: CDR1 MNHEY, CDR2 SVGAGI. The J segment lost 10 bases and the V segment lost 2 bases, leaving 5 bases of the junction unmatched. The CDR3 runs 14 residues. CDR3 coding DNA: TGTGCCAGCAGTTACCTAGCGGGAGCTTGGGAGCAGTTCTTC. Translation: CASSYLAGAWEQFF.

The CDR3 protein is CASTGAYEQYF. For the CDR3, the DNA is TGTGCCAGCACCGGGGCCTACGAGCAGTACTTC. The gene calls are TRBV28 and TRBJ2-7; possible D gene TRBD2, 5 bases. The CDR3 extends over 11 amino acids. The germline V gene has CDR1 MDHEN and CDR2 SYDVKM. V was trimmed by 7 bases and J by 2 bases, leaving 6 bases between them.

The J gene is TRBJ2-7, the V gene TRBV6-5; D is uncertain. With 0 bases removed from V and 0 bases from J, the gap between germline ends came to 6 bases. In germline, CDR1 is MNHEY, CDR2 SVGAGI. The CDR3 loop spans 14 amino acids. The CDR3 reads CASSYSGFSYEQYF. DNA for the CDR3: TGTGCCAGCAGTTACTCTGGCTTCTCCTACGAGCAGTACTTC.

The chain couples TRBV3-1 (or the pseudogene TRBV3-2) to TRBJ2-7; no definite D call. The CDR3 runs 14 residues. Germline V gene data show CDR1 as LGHDT and CDR2 as YNNKEL (reference sequence). Trimming removed 2 bases from V and 0 bases from J, with 8 bases in between. The CDR3 DNA sequence: TGTGCCAGCAGCCAATACATTGGCTCCTACGAGCAGTACTTC. It codes for CASSQYIGSYEQYF.

The rearrangement uses TRBV14 and TRBJ2-1, with 12 bases matching TRBD2. The ends lost 2 bases at V and 7 bases at J; junction bases unmatched: 12. The germline V gene has CDR1 SGHDN and CDR2 FVKESK. The CDR3 loop spans 18 amino acids. CDR3 loop: CASSQHSRGLAGRNEQFF. CDR3 nucleotide sequence: TGTGCCAGCAGCCAACACTCGCGAGGACTAGCGGGACGGAATGAGCAGTTCTTC.

The chain employs TRBV7-6 and TRBJ2-1; tentatively, D is TRBD1 (5 bases). The germline CDR1 and CDR2 sequences are SGHVS and FNYEAQ. The V end was cut by 1 base, the J end by 1 base, with 8 bases between. CDR3 length: 15 residues. CDR3: CASSLVTGSYNEQFF. CDR3 coding DNA: TGTGCCAGCAGCTTAGTTACAGGTTCCTACAATGAGCAGTTCTTC.

This chain joins TRBV3-1 (or the pseudogene TRBV3-2) and TRBJ2-3; possibly TRBD2 for D (6 bases). CDR3 length equals 16 residues. Germline V gives CDR1 LGHDT, CDR2 YNNKEL (reference sequence). V was trimmed by 1 base and J by 4 bases, leaving 15 bases between them. CDR3 DNA sequence: TGTGCCAGCAGCCAAGGTGTGCTTCCGGGAGCAGATACGCAGTATTTT. As protein: CASSQGVLPGADTQYF.

This chain links TRBV18 with TRBJ1-3; perhaps TRBD1 as D (6 bases). The germline V and J ends were trimmed by 3 bases and 1 base, with 19 bases remaining between them. The CDR3 spans 18 residues. Germline CDR1 is KGHSH and CDR2 is LQKENI. The CDR3 sequence is CASSPRLRTDPSGNTIYF. For the CDR3, the DNA is TGTGCCAGCTCACCTCGCTTAAGGACAGACCCGTCTGGAAACACCATATATTTT. Looking up the rest from reference TRBV18 and TRBJ1-3 gives the full variable domain: NAGVMQNPRHLVRRRGQEARLRCSPMKGHSHVYWYRQLPEEGLKFMVYLQKENIIDESGMPKERFSAEFPKEGPSILRIQQVVRGDSAAYFCASSPRLRTDPSGNTIYFGEGSWLTVV.

The rearrangement links TRBV5-4 to TRBJ1-1; tentatively, D is TRBD1 (5 bases). V was pared by 6 bases and J by 2 bases, with 11 bases between. This CDR3 is 13 amino acids long. CDR1 SGHNT and CDR2 YYREEE come from the germline V gene (reference sequence). The CDR3 nucleotides read TGTGCCAGCACCAAGACAGACAACACTGAAGCTTTCTTT. It specifies CASTKTDNTEAFF.

The chain uses TRBV28 and TRBJ1-6; D is perhaps TRBD1 (6 bases). Germline CDR1 is MDHEN and CDR2 is SYDVKM. V lost 4 bases to trimming and J lost 8 bases, with 18 bases between them. The CDR3 spans 16 residues. Written as DNA, the CDR3 is TGTGCCAGCAGTTCTGCGGGGGCGCTAATTGATTCACCCCTCCACTTT. Translated: CASSSAGALIDSPLHF.

DNA for the CDR3: TGTGCCAGCAGTTTCGTCGCAGTCACTGAAGCTTTCTTT. This gives the protein CASSFVAVTEAFF. V is TRBV28 and J is TRBJ1-1; unclear D gene. The V end was cut by 3 bases, the J end by 4 bases, with 9 bases between. The germline CDR1 and CDR2 sequences are MDHEN and SYDVKM. CDR3 length: 13 amino acids.

The gene calls are TRBV11-2 and TRBJ2-7; 12 bases fit TRBD2. This CDR3 is 15 amino acids long. J gave up 4 bases and V 6 bases, and 7 bases lay outside the gene matches. The germline V gene encodes CDR1 SGHAT and CDR2 FQNNGV. CDR3 DNA sequence: TGTGCCAGCAGTATCGGGACTAGCGGGTATTACGAGCAGTACTTC. Translating gives CASSIGTSGYYEQYF.

This clone has a handful of counts. The chain carries TRBV6-5 and TRBJ1-1, with 11 bases identical to TRBD1. V was clipped by 5 bases and J by 6 bases; unmatched bases: 5. The CDR3 is 14 residues long. CDR1 is MNHEY and CDR2 is SVGAGI in the germline V gene. The CDR3 here is CASSLTGQGAEAFF. CDR3 nucleotide sequence: TGTGCCAGCAGTCTCACGGGACAGGGGGCTGAAGCTTTCTTT.

This chain links TRBV4-2 with TRBJ2-1, with TRBD2 matching over 13 bases. The CDR3 is 20 amino acids. Germline V lookup: CDR1 LGHNA, CDR2 YNFKEQ. The V and J ends lost 1 base and 0 bases, in that order; junction bases with no gene match: 9. CDR3 in DNA: TGTGCCAGCAGCCAAGCGGGGACTAGCGGGGTGGAAAGCTCCTACAATGAGCAGTTCTTC. This encodes CASSQAGTSGVESSYNEQFF.

The chain recombines TRBV7-9 with TRBJ1-1; TRBD1 might be the D (6 bases). Per the germline V gene, CDR1 is SEHNR and CDR2 is FQNEAQ (reference sequence). This CDR3 is 14 amino acids long. The ends were cut back, 5 bases at V and 4 bases at J, with 14 bases in the middle. CDR3 residues: CASSQSQQGTEAFF. CDR3 DNA sequence: TGTGCCAGCAGCCAAAGTCAACAGGGCACTGAAGCTTTCTTT.